These 32 T cell receptor beta chains originate from one sample sequenced in a study of blood T cells in healthy people across ages. A second PCR, run for roughly 7 to 12 cycles, used a sample-barcoded 5' primer plus a J-beta primer mix. TCRdb recomputed calls from the 5' RACE reads with MiXCR, one row per CDR3 protein. The table has more than 550,000 distinct CDR3 sequences, about 20% seen once; the top ten hold 22%. Sequencing was done on a sample of blood. The source is a man aged 65 to 79 in good health.

This clonotype appeared a few times. The V gene is TRBV7-3, the J gene TRBJ1-2; no reliable D call. The CDR3 is made up of 16 amino acids. Trimming took off 5 bases at V and 4 bases at J, with 20 bases between the two ends. Germline CDR1 reads SGHTA; CDR2 reads FQGTGA. This chain's CDR3 is CASSPSGGPPSYGYTF. The DNA for the CDR3 is TGTGCCAGCAGCCCAAGTGGAGGACCCCCTAGCTATGGCTACACCTTC. Full variable domain (rest looked up from reference TRBV7-3 and TRBJ1-2): GAGVSQTPSNKVTEKGKYVELRCDPISGHTALYWYRQSLGQGPEFLIYFQGTGAADDSGLPNDRFFAVRPEGSVSTLKIQRTERGDSAVYLCASSPSGGPPSYGYTFGSGTRLTVV.

V usage is TRBV12-3 or TRBV12-4 and J usage is TRBJ2-7, with D perhaps matching TRBD2 (7 bases). The V end lost 8 bases, the J end lost 2 bases, and 13 bases lay between the germline ends. The CDR3 extends over 13 amino acids. In DNA form, the CDR3 reads TGTGCCAGCGGATCCGGGGGGCCCTACGAGCAGTACTTC. Amino acids: CASGSGGPYEQYF.

This clonotype was found a few times. The CDR3 spells CASRSDKGANYGYTF. In nucleotides, the CDR3 is TGTGCCAGCAGGTCCGACAAGGGGGCTAACTATGGCTACACCTTC. The chain links TRBV2 to TRBJ1-2, with D tentatively TRBD1 (6 bases). This CDR3 has 15 residues. Trimming took off 6 bases at V and 0 bases at J, with 14 bases between the two ends. Germline assignment: CDR1 SNHLY and CDR2 FYNNEI.

This clonotype was seen more than once but under ten times. This sequence joins TRBV5-6 and TRBJ2-6; D is unclear. There are 16 residues in the CDR3. CDR1 and CDR2 from the germline V gene are SGHDT and YYEEEE. With 0 bases removed from V and 0 bases from J, the gap between germline ends came to 7 bases. This CDR3 reads CASSLDSNSGANVLTF. CDR3 nucleotides: TGTGCCAGCAGCTTGGATTCGAACTCTGGGGCCAACGTCCTGACTTTC. Full variable domain (remainder filled in from reference TRBV5-6 and TRBJ2-6): DAGVTQSPTHLIKTRGQQVTLRCSPKSGHDTVSWYQQALGQGPQFIFQYYEEEERQRGNFPDRFSGHQFPNYSSELNVNALLLGDSALYLCASSLDSNSGANVLTFGAGSRLTVL.

The J gene is TRBJ2-5, the V gene TRBV27; 7 bases map to TRBD2. Germline V gives CDR1 MNHEY, CDR2 SMNVEV (reference sequence). CDR3 length equals 15 residues. V dropped 2 bases and J dropped 5; count of bases not matched to a gene: 8. The CDR3 DNA sequence: TGTGCCAGCAGTTTACAAGGACTAGATTGGGAGACCCAGTACTTC. Translating gives CASSLQGLDWETQYF.

This clonotype has only a few counts. The chain recombines TRBV12-5 with TRBJ1-4, with D possibly matching TRBD1 (5 bases). Germline loops: CDR1 LGHNT, CDR2 FRNRAP. Trimming took off 7 bases at V and 4 bases at J, with 16 bases between the two ends. The CDR3 is made up of 15 amino acids. The CDR3 protein is CASALGADVNEKLFF. The CDR3 nucleotides read TGTGCTAGTGCCCTAGGGGCGGACGTTAATGAAAAACTGTTTTTT.

The rearrangement links TRBV21-1 to TRBJ2-3; no DNA check was done on the table's D call, TRBD1. TRBV21-1 is a documented pseudogene. CDR3 size: 17 residues. The CDR3 protein is CASSPRAAAGYTDTQYF. CDR3 in DNA: TGTGCCAGCAGCCCTAGGGCGGCTGCAGGATACACAGATACGCAGTATTTT.

This chain connects TRBV7-2 to TRBJ1-4, with D possibly being TRBD1 (6 bases). Germline values: CDR1 SGHTA, CDR2 FQGNSA. V dropped 4 bases and J dropped 7 bases, with 16 bases sitting between them. The CDR3 has 15 residues. CDR3 sequence (DNA): TGTGCCAGCAGCTACTTCAGGGGAGGAGGTGAAAAACTGTTTTTT. Its protein product is CASSYFRGGGEKLFF.

This clonotype was observed a few times. The chain uses TRBV12-3 or TRBV12-4 and TRBJ1-4; weak D call: TRBD1 (6 bases). The CDR3 has 15 amino acids. V gave up 5 bases and J gave up 2 bases, with 12 bases separating them. In nucleotides, the CDR3 is TGTGCCAGCAGTGTCCCAGGGGCGACTAATGAAAAACTGTTTTTT. Its protein product is CASSVPGATNEKLFF.

This clonotype was recorded a few times. This rearrangement joins TRBV7-9 to TRBJ1-1; the D gene is possibly TRBD1 (5 bases). The ends were cut back, 5 bases at V and 6 bases at J, with 22 bases in the middle. The CDR3 covers 16 residues. Germline loops: CDR1 SEHNR, CDR2 FQNEAQ (reference sequence). This CDR3 is CASSPKRGPHNPEAFF. Here the CDR3 DNA reads TGTGCCAGCAGCCCAAAGAGGGGACCTCATAATCCTGAAGCTTTCTTT.

The sample holds many counts of this clonotype. The J gene is TRBJ2-5, the V gene TRBV12-3 or TRBV12-4, with 7 bases lining up with TRBD1. There are 13 residues in the CDR3. After removal of 7 bases from V and 3 bases from J, the junction contained 5 bases not matched to a gene. The CDR3 protein is CASTWDRKETQYF. The DNA for the CDR3 is TGTGCCAGCACCTGGGACAGAAAAGAGACCCAGTACTTC.

The chain couples TRBV7-9 to TRBJ2-5; D gene ambiguous. The J call may not be correct, given that the DNA end is closer to TRBJ2-7. CDR1 SEHNR and CDR2 FQNEAQ come from the germline V gene (reference sequence). CDR3 length: 13 residues. The CDR3 region is CASTLDGPYEQYF. CDR3 DNA: TGTGCCAGCACTCTTGACGGGCCCTACGAGCAGTACTTC.

The chain employs TRBV5-1 and TRBJ1-1; D unclear. Trimming shortened V by 3 bases and J by 9 bases, and 15 bases separated the two germline ends. CDR1 and CDR2 (germline): SGHRS, YFSETQ. This CDR3 is 13 amino acids long. The CDR3 coding sequence is TGCGCCAGCAGCTCCCGGGATGATGGCAAAGCTTTCTTT. It specifies CASSSRDDGKAFF.

In its sample, this clonotype was seen many times. The chain uses TRBV28 and TRBJ2-7; the D is unclear. Trimming removed 2 bases at V and 7 bases at J, with 9 bases between. Germline CDR1 is MDHEN and CDR2 is SYDVKM. The CDR3 has 12 residues. CDR3 DNA: TGTGCCAGCAGTTTAATTATGTGGGAGCAGTACTTC. Amino acids: CASSLIMWEQYF.

V and J are TRBV19 and TRBJ2-7; 9 bases match TRBD1. CDR1 and CDR2 from the germline V gene are LNHDA and SQIVND (reference sequence). Trimming removed 3 bases from V and 5 bases from J; junction bases left unmatched: 8. This CDR3 comprises 15 residues. The CDR3 here is CASSISRDRVDEQYF. The DNA of the CDR3 is TGTGCCAGTAGTATCTCCCGGGACAGGGTGGACGAGCAGTACTTC.

The V and J genes are TRBV9 and TRBJ2-5; 9 positions agree with TRBD2. The J call may be wrong; the DNA end is better matched by TRBJ2-1. CDR3 length: 14 amino acids. Germline V lookup: CDR1 SGDLS, CDR2 YYNGEE. The DNA for the CDR3 is TGTGCCAGCCAGCCTAGCGGGAAGCTCAATGAGCAGTTCTTC. Its translation: CASQPSGKLNEQFF.

The V and J genes are TRBV19 and TRBJ2-4, with no clear D. The CDR3 sequence is 13 residues long. Germline CDR1 and CDR2: LNHDA and SQIVND (reference sequence). With 6 bases removed from V and 7 bases from J, the gap between germline ends came to 13 bases. For the CDR3, the DNA is TGTGCCAGTAGCACCAATGGACGGAACATTCAGTACTTC. Encoded protein: CASSTNGRNIQYF.

This clonotype occurred a few times. The rearrangement uses TRBV5-1 and TRBJ2-2; 9 bases match TRBD2. Germline-derived CDR1 and CDR2 are SGHRS and YFSETQ. The CDR3 sequence is 17 residues long. After removal of 4 bases from V and 0 bases from J, the junction contained 7 bases not matched to a gene. The CDR3 sequence is CASSLSAGGPNTGELFF. The CDR3 DNA follows: TGCGCCAGCAGCCTCTCCGCGGGAGGGCCGAACACCGGGGAGCTGTTTTTT.

This clonotype has just a few counts. V and J are TRBV24-1 and TRBJ2-1; D remains unclear. Looked up from germline, CDR1 is KGHDR and CDR2 is SFDVKD. This CDR3 has 11 residues. V was clipped by 8 bases and J by 6 bases, with 7 bases between them. CDR3 sequence reads: CATIRVNEQFF. In nucleotides, the CDR3 is TGTGCCACCATCCGGGTCAATGAGCAGTTCTTC.

This clonotype was recorded a few times. The genes are TRBV11-2 and TRBJ2-3, with 8 bases lining up with TRBD2. The CDR3 totals 18 residues. With 9 bases clipped from V and 0 bases from J, the junction kept 17 bases outside the gene matches. The germline V gene encodes CDR1 SGHAT and CDR2 FQNNGV. The CDR3 region is CARGPLGGAGASTDTQYF. In DNA, the CDR3 is TGTGCCAGGGGCCCCTTGGGTGGAGCGGGAGCTAGCACAGATACGCAGTATTTT.

A few counts support this clonotype. The chain has TRBV7-6 and TRBJ1-6; TRBD1 matches 7 bases. Per the germline V gene, CDR1 is SGHVS and CDR2 is FNYEAQ. The trim removed 1 base at V and 8 bases at J, leaving 5 bases unmatched. The length of the CDR3 is 15 residues. CDR3 residues: CASSLGTGGHSPLHF. The CDR3 DNA reads TGTGCCAGCAGCTTAGGGACAGGAGGCCATTCACCCCTCCACTTT.

The V gene is TRBV12-3 or TRBV12-4, the J gene TRBJ2-5, with TRBD1 matching over 9 bases. The J call may be in error: the DNA end matches TRBJ2-1 better. The CDR3 length is 15 residues. CDR3 amino acids: CASSRSGTGSNEQFF. The CDR3 DNA reads as TGTGCCAGCAGTCGCTCCGGGACAGGGTCCAATGAGCAGTTCTTC.

This clonotype showed up just a few times. The chain joins TRBV9 to TRBJ2-7, with D possibly TRBD1 on 7 matching bases. Trimming pared 5 bases from V and 5 bases from J, leaving 23 bases between. CDR3 size: 16 residues. Germline lookup yields CDR1 SGDLS and CDR2 YYNGEE. The CDR3 coding sequence is TGTGCCAGCAGTGGAAACAGGGGAGGTGCGATACACGAGCAGTACTTC. Protein sequence: CASSGNRGGAIHEQYF.

This clonotype has a handful of counts. The chain uses TRBV2 and TRBJ2-3; 9 bases are shared with TRBD2. The ends lost 6 bases at V and 3 bases at J; junction bases unmatched: 4. Germline V gives CDR1 SNHLY, CDR2 FYNNEI. This CDR3 has 14 residues. The CDR3, as DNA: TGTGCCAGCAGGCCGCTAGCGGGAACAGATACGCAGTATTTT. Protein: CASRPLAGTDTQYF.

The J gene is TRBJ2-1, the V gene TRBV12-3 or TRBV12-4; D could derive from TRBD1 or TRBD2 (5 bases each). CDR3 length: 13 residues. Trimming cost V 6 bases and J 12 bases, with 18 bases left between them. DNA of the CDR3: TGTGCCAGCAGCCCCCCAGACAGACTACCGCAGTTCTTC. This encodes CASSPPDRLPQFF.

This clonotype occurred once. This chain joins TRBV20-1 and TRBJ1-4, with TRBD1 matching over 7 bases. V shed 3 bases, J shed 6 bases, and the junction held 7 bases outside the gene matches. Germline CDR1 is DFQATT and CDR2 is SNEGSKA (reference sequence). The CDR3 is 14 amino acids. DNA for the CDR3: TGCAGTGCTAGGGAGACAGGGAAGTATGAAAAACTGTTTTTT. Protein sequence: CSARETGKYEKLFF.

The V call is TRBV7-9, the J call TRBJ2-1; TRBD1 matches at 9 bases. V lost 5 bases and J lost 2; bases outside the gene matches: 7. Per germline, CDR1 SEHNR and CDR2 FQNEAQ (reference sequence). The CDR3 covers 16 residues. In DNA form, the CDR3 reads TGTGCCAGCAGCAATACAGGGGGCGTAGCCTACAATGAGCAGTTCTTC. It is translated as CASSNTGGVAYNEQFF.

This clonotype was detected only a few times. The chain recombines TRBV7-2 with TRBJ1-5; TRBD1 aligns across 7 bases. CDR1 is SGHTA, CDR2 FQGNSA, per germline. V shed 5 bases and J 3 bases; nucleotides not matched to a gene: 7. This CDR3 contains 15 residues. The CDR3 bases are TGTGCCAGCAGCCCGACAGGGTTGCCCAATCAGCCCCAGCATTTT. Translating gives CASSPTGLPNQPQHF.

This clonotype was observed a few times. The DNA for the CDR3 is TGTGCCTGGAGTTGGGGACAGGGACCCGAAAAACTGTTTTTT. It translates to CAWSWGQGPEKLFF. The chain employs TRBV30 and TRBJ1-4; 9 nucleotides agree with TRBD1. Germline V gene sequence: CDR1 GTSNPN, CDR2 SVGIG (reference sequence). The CDR3 is 14 amino acids. The V and J ends lost 2 bases and 8 bases, in that order; junction bases with no gene match: 6.

In its sample, this clonotype was seen many times. The rearrangement links TRBV12-3 or TRBV12-4 to TRBJ1-2; D might be TRBD1 (6 bases). The CDR3 runs 13 residues. V was cut by 6 bases and J by 4 bases, with 12 bases left in between. For the CDR3, the DNA is TGTGCCAGCAGAACTACAGGGAGCTATGGCTACACCTTC. Its translation: CASRTTGSYGYTF.

The chain uses TRBV14 and TRBJ2-5; no definite D call. The J call is in doubt because the DNA end fits TRBJ2-7 better. Per the germline V gene, CDR1 is SGHDN and CDR2 is FVKESK. The CDR3 loop spans 12 amino acids. CDR3 DNA sequence: TGTGCCAGCCTTGGGCGGCCCTACGAGCAGTACGTC. Protein product: CASLGRPYEQYV.

The chain is built from TRBV5-1 and TRBJ2-7; no firm D call. Germline CDR1 and CDR2: SGHRS and YFSETQ. The V end was cut by 3 bases, the J end by 4 bases, with 8 bases between. This CDR3 region has 12 residues. CDR3 bases: TGCGCCAGCAGCTCGAACGCGTACGAGCAGTACTTC. Protein sequence: CASSSNAYEQYF.